The 21 T cell receptor beta chains below were found in one sample sequenced in a study of patients and donors after allogeneic stem cell transplantation. One entry per CDR3 protein, called by TCRdb with MiXCR from the RT-PCR reads. The sample contains 50,000 to 60,000 distinct CDR3 sequences, approximately 12% of which appear only once. The source material was blood, either unsorted or a sorted T cell fraction (not recorded which). These receptors were collected from a human donor who was either an allogeneic HSCT recipient or a stem cell or donor lymphocyte infusion donor (not recorded which). It is not recorded whose cells these are; they may come from a transplant donor.

The chain recombines TRBV7-6 with TRBJ2-7; TRBD2 is a possible D gene (5 bases). The germline V gene has CDR1 SGHVS and CDR2 FNYEAQ. There are 17 residues in the CDR3. V lost 5 bases and J 3 bases, leaving 23 bases between the germline ends. CDR3 bases: TGTGCCAGCAGCCCGAGCGGAGGACGGACCGGGTTCTACGAGCAGTACTTC. It encodes CASSPSGGRTGFYEQYF.

V is TRBV6-1 and J is TRBJ1-4; 9 bases align to TRBD1. The CDR3 is 17 residues long. Germline-derived CDR1 and CDR2 are MNHNS and SASEGT. Trimming cost V 3 bases and J 0 bases; bases outside gene matches: 5. CDR3 sequence: CASSDYGQGPTNEKLFF. The CDR3 DNA follows: TGTGCCAGCAGTGATTACGGACAGGGGCCAACTAATGAAAAACTGTTTTTT.

This clonotype was seen only a few times. The rearrangement uses TRBV5-1 and TRBJ2-1, with D uncertain. This CDR3 spans 13 amino acids. V was clipped by 3 bases and J by 9 bases, with 13 bases between them. Per the germline V gene, CDR1 is SGHRS and CDR2 is YFSETQ. CDR3 in amino acids: CASSSRPGGEQFF. The CDR3, as DNA: TGCGCCAGCAGCTCAAGACCCGGTGGTGAGCAGTTCTTC.

The rearrangement uses TRBV5-1 and TRBJ1-3; no firm D call. V was shortened by 0 bases and J by 4 bases, with 11 bases between the two germline ends. The CDR3 runs to 15 residues. Germline V gene data show CDR1 as SGHRS and CDR2 as YFSETQ. Here the CDR3 reads CASSLERSRGNTIYF. As DNA, the CDR3 is TGCGCCAGCAGCTTGGAGCGTTCACGAGGAAACACCATATATTTT.

V gene TRBV19 combines with J gene TRBJ1-4; possibly TRBD1 for D (5 bases). V lost 9 bases, J lost 8 bases, and 19 bases lay in between. CDR3 size: 14 residues. Germline V gene sequence: CDR1 LNHDA, CDR2 SQIVND (reference sequence). CDR3 DNA sequence: TGTGCCAGCTACCCCGGGACCAGGAACGAAAAACTGTTTTTT. Its translation: CASYPGTRNEKLFF.

Only a few counts were recorded for this clonotype. This sequence joins TRBV7-9 and TRBJ2-7; a weak D match, TRBD2 (6 bases). Germline CDR1 reads SEHNR; CDR2 reads FQNEAQ (reference sequence). Trimming cost V 3 bases and J 5 bases, with 23 bases left between them. CDR3 length: 17 residues. The CDR3: CASSLQGAGNSHHEQYF. Written as DNA, the CDR3 is TGTGCCAGCAGCTTGCAGGGTGCGGGAAACTCGCACCACGAGCAGTACTTC.

V usage is TRBV12-3 or TRBV12-4 and J usage is TRBJ2-7; 8 positions match TRBD2. This CDR3 has 14 amino acids. V was clipped by 6 bases and J by 7 bases; unmatched bases: 11. The CDR3 DNA sequence: TGTGCCAGCAGCAATAGCGGGATGAGGGAGGAGCAGTACTTC. This encodes CASSNSGMREEQYF.

Note on this clonotype: With a much larger clone just one base away, this may be a read error. The chain links TRBV6-2 or TRBV6-3 to TRBJ1-2; D is uncertain. The CDR3 spans 15 residues. Per the germline V gene, CDR1 is MNHEY and CDR2 is SVGEGT. CDR3 protein: CASSHPSAEDYAYTF. The CDR3 region has the DNA TGTGCCAGCAGCCACCCCTCGGCGGAGGACTATGCCTACACCTTC.

This clonotype was counted ten times or more. The chain uses TRBV27 and TRBJ1-5; D is possibly TRBD1 (6 bases). The CDR3 consists of 13 residues. V lost 10 bases and J 6 bases, leaving 16 bases between the germline ends. Germline V gene data show CDR1 as MNHEY and CDR2 as SMNVEV (reference sequence). CDR3 loop: CANQPRGVQPQHF. CDR3 nucleotides: TGTGCCAACCAACCCAGGGGAGTTCAGCCCCAGCATTTT.

This clonotype appeared many times. The chain combines TRBV10-2 with TRBJ2-3, with TRBD2 identical over 11 bases. Germline CDR1 and CDR2: WSHSY and SAAADI. The CDR3 extends over 15 amino acids. J lost 0 bases, V lost 6 bases, and 2 bases had no gene match. CDR3 DNA: TGCGCCAGCAGCCTAGCGGGAGGCAGCACAGATACGCAGTATTTT. It translates to CASSLAGGSTDTQYF.

This clonotype has a handful of counts. The chain couples TRBV14 to TRBJ1-2, with D possibly matching TRBD1 (6 bases). The V end lost 1 base, the J end lost 4 bases, and 13 bases lay between the germline ends. CDR3 length: 15 residues. The germline V gene has CDR1 SGHDN and CDR2 FVKESK. The CDR3: CASSQVAGDFYGYTF. CDR3 nucleotide sequence: TGTGCCAGCAGCCAAGTGGCAGGGGACTTCTATGGCTACACCTTC. Using reference TRBV14 and TRBJ1-2 for the parts outside the CDR3, the full variable domain is EAGVTQFPSHSVIEKGQTVTLRCDPISGHDNLYWYRRVMGKEIKFLLHFVKESKQDESGMPNNRFLAERTGGTYSTLKVQPAELEDSGVYFCASSQVAGDFYGYTFGSGTRLTVV.

This clonotype occurred a few times. CDR3 sequence reads: CASSPGTSGRAYEQYF. In DNA, the CDR3 is TGTGCCAGCAGCCCCGGGACTAGCGGGAGGGCCTACGAGCAGTACTTC. The chain employs TRBV27 and TRBJ2-7; TRBD2 matches at 16 bases. CDR1 is MNHEY, CDR2 SMNVEV, per germline (reference sequence). V trimming: 6 bases; J trimming: 2 bases; junction bases outside the gene matches: 4. This CDR3 comprises 16 residues.

This clonotype was detected only a few times. The chain uses TRBV7-6 and TRBJ1-4, with D tentatively TRBD1 (5 bases). This CDR3 contains 15 residues. From germline, CDR1 is SGHVS and CDR2 FNYEAQ. V gave up 4 bases and J gave up 5 bases, with 14 bases separating them. The CDR3 loop reads CASSSYRMENEKLFF. The CDR3 nucleotides are TGTGCCAGCAGCTCCTACAGGATGGAAAATGAAAAACTGTTTTTT. The full variable domain, with the rest looked up from reference TRBV7-6 and TRBJ1-4, is GAGVSQSPRYKVTKRGQDVALRCDPISGHVSLYWYRQALGQGPEFLTYFNYEAQQDKSGLPNDRFSAERPEGSISTLTIQRTEQRDSAMYRCASSSYRMENEKLFFGSGTQLSVL.

The chain couples TRBV4-2 to TRBJ2-2, with 7 nucleotides matching TRBD1. The CDR3 has 17 residues. Looked up from germline, CDR1 is LGHNA and CDR2 is YNFKEQ. V shed 7 bases, J shed 2 bases, and the junction held 13 bases outside the gene matches. The CDR3 sequence is CASTPRQGETNTGELFF. CDR3 DNA: TGTGCCAGCACCCCCCGGCAGGGGGAGACAAACACCGGGGAGCTGTTTTTT.

The sample holds one count of this clonotype. The gene calls are TRBV29-1 and TRBJ2-3; 8 bases are shared with TRBD1. The CDR3 has 14 residues. The J segment lost 7 bases and the V segment lost 3 bases, leaving 9 bases of the junction unmatched. Germline loops: CDR1 SQVTM, CDR2 ANQGSEA. The CDR3 sequence: CSVDRGLFLNTQYF. The CDR3 DNA reads as TGCAGCGTTGACAGGGGGCTGTTCCTAAATACGCAGTATTTT.

The V gene is TRBV6-1, the J gene TRBJ2-5; D possibly corresponds to TRBD2 (5 bases). Germline-derived CDR1 and CDR2 are MNHNS and SASEGT. Trimming left V 2 bases short and J 3 bases short, with 13 bases between. The CDR3 has 15 residues. In DNA form, the CDR3 reads TGTGCCAGCAGTGAATGGACGATGGGAGAAGAGACCCAGTACTTC. It specifies CASSEWTMGEETQYF.

This clonotype was counted between two and nine times. The gene calls are TRBV19 and TRBJ1-4; D remains unclear. V gave up 7 bases and J gave up 5 bases, with 17 bases separating them. Per germline, CDR1 LNHDA and CDR2 SQIVND (reference sequence). The CDR3 is 15 amino acids. The CDR3 region is CASNPTDGGNEKLFF. The CDR3 DNA follows: TGTGCCAGTAACCCCACCGACGGCGGGAATGAAAAACTGTTTTTT.

This chain joins TRBV6-2 or TRBV6-3 and TRBJ2-7, with 9 bases aligning to TRBD2. Germline CDR1 and CDR2: MNHEY and SVGEGT. The CDR3 loop spans 16 amino acids. Germline trimming cut 8 bases from V and 5 bases from J; bases unmatched to any gene: 16. In DNA form, the CDR3 reads TGTGCCAGCGTAAAGGGACTAGCCGCGATTGACGACGAGCAGTACTTC. Amino acid sequence: CASVKGLAAIDDEQYF.

A single count supports this clonotype. The chain joins TRBV29-1 to TRBJ2-1; possible D gene TRBD1, 5 bases. Trimming took 5 bases from V and 6 from J, leaving 11 bases between them. Germline V gene data show CDR1 as SQVTM and CDR2 as ANQGSEA. This CDR3 has 12 amino acids. The CDR3: CSVFQDINEQFF. The CDR3 DNA follows: TGCAGCGTTTTTCAGGACATCAATGAGCAGTTCTTC.

CDR3 sequence (DNA): TGTGCCAGCAGTGACGGTGGGAGTGGTGTCCTAATCTACGAGCAGTACTTC. Translation gives CASSDGGSGVLIYEQYF. This chain uses TRBV2 with TRBJ2-7, with D tentatively TRBD2 (5 bases). CDR3 length: 17 residues. Germline lookup yields CDR1 SNHLY and CDR2 FYNNEI. Trimming stripped 3 bases from V and 3 bases from J, with 21 bases between.

Ten or more counts support this clonotype. The rearrangement joins TRBV15 to TRBJ1-1, with D perhaps TRBD1 (5 bases). The germline V gene has CDR1 LNHNV and CDR2 YYDKDF (reference sequence). The CDR3 has 17 residues. Trimming pared 0 bases from V and 1 base from J, leaving 15 bases between. The CDR3 is CATSRDWGSERNTEAFF. CDR3 DNA: TGTGCCACCAGCAGAGATTGGGGCAGCGAGAGGAACACTGAAGCTTTCTTT. The whole variable domain, filled in from reference TRBV15 and TRBJ1-1, reads DAMVIQNPRYQVTQFGKPVTLSCSQTLNHNVMYWYQQKSSQAPKLLFHYYDKDFNNEADTPDNFQSRRPNTSFCFLDIRSPGLGDTAMYLCATSRDWGSERNTEAFFGQGTRLTVV.